These 10 T cell receptor beta chains originate from one sample sequenced in a study of T cell responses to AZD1222 COVID-19 vaccine. TCRdb's table, derived via immunoSEQ multiplex PCR, lists solely in-frame clones and lacks some. The table includes roughly 100,000 clones, roughly 87% detected once. The starting material was peripheral blood, obtained 28 days after the second AZD1222 dose. These receptors originate from an adult who received the AZD1222 COVID-19 vaccine.

The rearrangement uses TRBV10-1 and TRBJ2-2, with D possibly matching TRBD2 (6 bases). The CDR3 is 21 residues long. The germline V gene encodes CDR1 WNHNN and CDR2 SYGVQD (reference sequence). V was shortened by 5 bases and J by 0 bases, with 28 bases between the two germline ends. This CDR3 is CASSTGLPTLMVDSNTGELFF. As DNA, the CDR3 is TGCGCCAGCAGTACGGGACTTCCGACATTAATGGTCGACTCGAACACCGGGGAGCTGTTTTTT.

Comments on this clone: An end of the junction does not agree with germline; a read error may underlie this. This chain's CDR3 is CASRLGSSASYEQYF. The CDR3 region has the DNA TGTGCCAGCAGGTTAGGCTCGTCGGCCTCCTACGAGCAGTACTTC. This chain links TRBV7-2 with TRBJ2-7; D is uncertain. This CDR3 has 15 amino acids. Germline-derived CDR1 and CDR2 are SGHTA and FQGNSA. Full variable domain (rest looked up from reference TRBV7-2 and TRBJ2-7): GAGVSQSPSNKVTEKGKDVELRCDPISGHTALYWYRQSLGQGLEFLIYFQGNSAPDKSGLPSDRFSAERTGGSVSTLTIQRTQQEDSAVYLCASRLGSSASYEQYFGPGTRLTVT.

The chain is built from TRBV7-2 and TRBJ2-3; TRBD1 matches at 8 bases. The CDR3 runs to 14 residues. Trimming removed 3 bases from V and 3 bases from J; junction bases left unmatched: 2. The germline V gene has CDR1 SGHTA and CDR2 FQGNSA. This chain's CDR3 is CASSFDRGTDTQYF. For the CDR3, the DNA is TGTGCCAGCAGCTTCGACAGGGGTACAGATACGCAGTATTTT.

The chain has TRBV7-2 and TRBJ1-4; 7 nucleotides agree with TRBD1. CDR3 size: 16 residues. In germline, CDR1 is SGHTA, CDR2 FQGNSA. Trimming at V came to 1 base and at J to 0 bases, leaving 2 bases not matched to a gene. Here the CDR3 reads CASSLGDRATNEKLFF. The CDR3 DNA reads TGTGCCAGCAGCTTAGGGGACAGAGCAACTAATGAAAAACTGTTTTTT.

The genes are TRBV30 and TRBJ1-2; D is undetermined. This CDR3 is 14 amino acids long. Deletions cut 0 bases from V and 7 bases from J, with 15 bases between. The germline CDR1 and CDR2 sequences are GTSNPN and SVGIG (reference sequence). CDR3 region: CAWSVRVDRPGYTF. The DNA for the CDR3 is TGTGCCTGGAGTGTACGGGTAGACCGGCCTGGCTACACCTTC.

The rearrangement uses TRBV18 and TRBJ1-1, with D uncertain. Per germline, CDR1 KGHSH and CDR2 LQKENI. The CDR3 is 17 residues long. The V end was cut by 3 bases, the J end by 0 bases, with 17 bases between. CDR3 in amino acids: CASSPSHLSGVNTEAFF. As DNA, the CDR3 is TGTGCCAGCTCACCGTCCCACCTCAGTGGCGTGAACACTGAAGCTTTCTTT.

The chain's CDR3 is CASSQDQVRGQNEQFF. The DNA for the CDR3 is TGCGCCAGCAGCCAAGATCAAGTGAGGGGGCAGAATGAGCAGTTCTTC. The chain has TRBV4-1 and TRBJ2-1; TRBD1 matches at 7 bases. V was clipped by 0 bases and J by 7 bases; unmatched bases: 9. Germline lookup yields CDR1 MGHRA and CDR2 YSYEKL. This CDR3 contains 16 residues.

The chain has TRBV24-1 and TRBJ2-3; 12 nucleotides match TRBD2. CDR1 and CDR2 from the germline V gene are KGHDR and SFDVKD. Trimming at V came to 4 bases and at J to 3 bases, leaving 7 bases not matched to a gene. This CDR3 region has 17 residues. The CDR3 spells CATSDLTSGGLTDTQYF. The CDR3 DNA reads as TGTGCCACCAGTGACCTTACTAGCGGGGGGTTAACAGATACGCAGTATTTT.

The chain links TRBV4-1 to TRBJ2-1, with 8 bases aligning to TRBD2. V dropped 3 bases and J dropped 15; count of bases not matched to a gene: 19. In germline, CDR1 is MGHRA, CDR2 YSYEKL. This CDR3 contains 16 residues. The CDR3 DNA sequence: TGCGCCAGCAGCCAGAAATCGGGCCCCCCGGGGACTAGTAGGTTCTTC. This encodes CASSQKSGPPGTSRFF.

V usage is TRBV6-5 and J usage is TRBJ2-5; no reliable D call. This CDR3 spans 13 amino acids. CDR1 is MNHEY and CDR2 is SVGAGI in the germline V gene. V was pared by 0 bases and J by 5 bases, with 7 bases between. CDR3 bases: TGTGCCAGCAGTTACTCCCGTGCGGAGACCCAGTACTTC. It specifies CASSYSRAETQYF.